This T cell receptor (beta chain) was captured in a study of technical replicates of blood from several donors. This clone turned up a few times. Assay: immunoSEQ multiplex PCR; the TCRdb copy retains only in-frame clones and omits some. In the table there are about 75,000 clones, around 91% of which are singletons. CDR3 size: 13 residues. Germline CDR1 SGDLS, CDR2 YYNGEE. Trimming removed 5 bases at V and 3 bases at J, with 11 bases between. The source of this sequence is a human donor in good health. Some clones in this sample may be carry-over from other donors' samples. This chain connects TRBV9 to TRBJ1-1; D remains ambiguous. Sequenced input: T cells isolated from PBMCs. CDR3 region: CASRAAMDTEAFF. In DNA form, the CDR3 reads TGTGCCAGCAGGGCGGCAATGGACACTGAAGCTTTCTTT.